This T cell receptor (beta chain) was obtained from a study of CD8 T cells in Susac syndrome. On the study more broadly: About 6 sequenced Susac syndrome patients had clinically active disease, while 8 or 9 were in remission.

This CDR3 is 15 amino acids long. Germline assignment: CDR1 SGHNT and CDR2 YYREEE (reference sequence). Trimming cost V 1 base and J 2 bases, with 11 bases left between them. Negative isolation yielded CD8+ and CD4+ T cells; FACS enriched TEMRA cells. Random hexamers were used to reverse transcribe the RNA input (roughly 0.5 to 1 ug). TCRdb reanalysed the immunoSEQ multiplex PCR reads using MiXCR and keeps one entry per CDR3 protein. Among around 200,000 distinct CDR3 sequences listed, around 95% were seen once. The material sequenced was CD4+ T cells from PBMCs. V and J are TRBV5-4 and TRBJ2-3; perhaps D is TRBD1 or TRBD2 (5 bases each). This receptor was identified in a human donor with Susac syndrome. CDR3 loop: CASSLFGTATDTQYF. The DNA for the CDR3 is TGTGCCAGCAGCTTGTTCGGGACCGCCACAGATACGCAGTATTTT.